These 25 T cell receptor beta chains came from one sample sequenced in a study of cytotoxic CD8 clonotypes in ibrutinib-treated CLL. Method: immunoSEQ multiplex PCR; TCRdb's copy keeps in-frame clones and lacks some. This sample carries 300,000 or so clones, 67% of them seen once, and the ten largest clones take around 6.6%. This specimen consisted of PBMCs, obtained after 36 months of ibrutinib treatment. These receptors originate from a human donor with chronic lymphocytic leukemia.

This chain joins TRBV28 and TRBJ2-3; a weak D match, TRBD2 (5 bases). Germline V gene lookup returns CDR1 MDHEN and CDR2 SYDVKM. CDR3 length: 13 residues. V was shortened by 5 bases and J by 5 bases, with 11 bases between the two germline ends. The CDR3 DNA follows: TGTGCCAGCAGTCAAACGGGGAGAGATACGCAGTATTTT. It translates to CASSQTGRDTQYF.

The chain is built from TRBV11-2 and TRBJ1-6; no clear D gene. The CDR3 totals 13 residues. The germline V and J ends were trimmed by 1 base and 13 bases, with 11 bases remaining between them. The germline CDR1 and CDR2 sequences are SGHAT and FQNNGV. The CDR3 protein is CASSLALGSPLHF. CDR3 DNA: TGTGCCAGCAGCTTAGCTCTGGGTTCCCCCCTCCACTTT. Drawing the rest from reference TRBV11-2 and TRBJ1-6, the complete variable domain is EAGVAQSPRYKIIEKRQSVAFWCNPISGHATLYWYQQILGQGPKLLIQFQNNGVVDDSQLPKDRFSAERLKGVDSTLKIQPAKLEDSAVYLCASSLALGSPLHFGNGTRLTVT.

The chain employs TRBV4-1 and TRBJ2-7; D is unclear. This CDR3 contains 11 residues. Germline V gives CDR1 MGHRA, CDR2 YSYEKL. V shed 1 base and J shed 12 bases, with 10 bases lying between them. CDR3 sequence: CASSQGAALYF. Here the CDR3 DNA reads TGCGCCAGCAGCCAAGGAGCAGCACTGTACTTC.

This chain uses TRBV29-1 with TRBJ2-1, with D possibly matching TRBD2 (6 bases). The CDR3 spans 14 residues. Per the germline V gene, CDR1 is SQVTM and CDR2 is ANQGSEA. V lost 4 bases to trimming and J lost 0 bases, with 10 bases between them. The CDR3 nucleotides are TGCAGCGTTGTCCGGGAGAACTCCTACAATGAGCAGTTCTTC. Translation: CSVVRENSYNEQFF.

The table lists this clone with a count of one. The chain carries TRBV28 and TRBJ2-5; 9 bases are shared with TRBD2. Germline V gene lookup returns CDR1 MDHEN and CDR2 SYDVKM. The CDR3 totals 17 residues. J was trimmed by 4 bases and V by 3 bases; bases with no gene match: 12. The CDR3 loop is CASSLIGASGTSETQYF. The CDR3 coding sequence is TGTGCCAGCAGTTTGATAGGGGCTAGCGGGACGTCAGAGACCCAGTACTTC.

The genes are TRBV10-3 and TRBJ2-3; possible D gene TRBD1, 5 bases. Germline V lookup: CDR1 ENHRY, CDR2 SYGVKD. The CDR3 consists of 15 residues. The germline V and J ends were trimmed by 2 bases and 1 base, with 10 bases remaining between them. CDR3 amino acids: CAISEAGSGTDTQYF. As DNA, the CDR3 is TGTGCCATCAGTGAGGCAGGGTCTGGCACAGATACGCAGTATTTT.

The chain carries TRBV29-1 and TRBJ1-3, with 7 bases identical to TRBD1. J gave up 1 base and V 2 bases, and 2 bases lay outside the gene matches. The CDR3 length is 14 residues. From germline, CDR1 is SQVTM and CDR2 ANQGSEA. The CDR3 spells CSVERTGSGNTIYF. The CDR3 DNA is TGCAGCGTTGAAAGGACAGGATCTGGAAACACCATATATTTT.

This clone came up a few times. The CDR3 nucleotides read TGTGCCAGCAGTGAAGAGACTAGCGGCCCCTACGAGCAGTACTTC. Its translation is CASSEETSGPYEQYF. J is TRBJ2-7 and V is TRBV2; 9 bases line up with TRBD2. Trimming cost V 1 base and J 2 bases; bases outside gene matches: 3. This CDR3 is 15 amino acids long. Germline loops: CDR1 SNHLY, CDR2 FYNNEI.

This chain connects TRBV7-3 to TRBJ2-1; no clear D. The CDR3 spans 13 residues. Trimming took off 5 bases at V and 8 bases at J, with 13 bases between the two ends. Per the germline V gene, CDR1 is SGHTA and CDR2 is FQGTGA. Written as DNA, the CDR3 is TGTGCCAGCAGCCCCCTAGGAAGCCATGAGCAGTTCTTC. Translation: CASSPLGSHEQFF.

This chain connects TRBV6-5 to TRBJ1-5; the D is unclear. Trimming cost V 6 bases and J 2 bases, with 11 bases left between them. The CDR3 consists of 14 residues. The V gene's germline CDR1 is MNHEY and CDR2 SVGAGI. CDR3 DNA sequence: TGTGCCAGCAGCCGAGGCTTTGGCAATCAGCCCCAGCATTTT. This translates into CASSRGFGNQPQHF.

This chain uses TRBV6-5 with TRBJ1-1, with D uncertain. Germline V gene lookup returns CDR1 MNHEY and CDR2 SVGAGI. The CDR3 is made up of 13 amino acids. The V end lost 4 bases, the J end lost 1 base, and 7 bases lay between the germline ends. The CDR3 sequence: CASSSWGNTEAFF. For the CDR3, the DNA is TGTGCCAGCAGTTCGTGGGGGAACACTGAAGCTTTCTTT.

This CDR3 reads CASSLSGGGIYNEQFF. Written as DNA, the CDR3 is TGTGCCAGCAGCCTTAGCGGCGGAGGAATATACAATGAGCAGTTCTTC. This chain links TRBV7-9 with TRBJ2-1, with D perhaps matching TRBD2 (6 bases). From germline, CDR1 is SEHNR and CDR2 FQNEAQ (reference sequence). V was cut by 5 bases and J by 4 bases, with 18 bases left in between. The CDR3 is 16 residues long.

In its sample, this clone was seen a few times. The CDR3 sequence: CASSLPDNSPLHF. The DNA of the CDR3 is TGTGCCAGCAGCTTGCCTGATAATTCACCCCTCCACTTT. The chain couples TRBV5-4 to TRBJ1-6; D remains unclear. The CDR3 sequence is 13 residues long. Trimming shortened V by 1 base and J by 5 bases, and 4 bases separated the two germline ends. CDR1 is SGHNT, CDR2 YYREEE, per germline (reference sequence). Complete variable domain (other parts from reference TRBV5-4 and TRBJ1-6): ETGVTQSPTHLIKTRGQQVTLRCSSQSGHNTVSWYQQALGQGPQFIFQYYREEENGRGNFPPRFSGLQFPNYSSELNVNALELDDSALYLCASSLPDNSPLHFGNGTRLTVT.

This clone was found a few times. The chain links TRBV27 to TRBJ2-2; D not resolved. Per the germline V gene, CDR1 is MNHEY and CDR2 is SMNVEV (reference sequence). The V end lost 6 bases, the J end lost 1 base, and 6 bases lay between the germline ends. CDR3 length: 13 residues. The CDR3 DNA sequence: TGTGCCAGCAGCCGGCGGAACACCGGGGAGCTGTTTTTT. It is translated as CASSRRNTGELFF.

The chain links TRBV7-9 to TRBJ2-7, with 7 bases matching TRBD2. Unmatched junction bases numbered 7, after V lost 7 bases and J lost 7 bases. This CDR3 contains 12 residues. In germline, CDR1 is SEHNR, CDR2 FQNEAQ (reference sequence). The CDR3 region has the DNA TGTGCCAGCAATCGGCAGGGACTAGAGCAGTACTTC. The encoded protein is CASNRQGLEQYF.

The chain employs TRBV29-1 and TRBJ2-2; no clear D gene. Germline lookup yields CDR1 SQVTM and CDR2 ANQGSEA. Trimming removed 4 bases from V and 2 bases from J, with 8 bases in between. The CDR3 consists of 13 residues. The CDR3 region has the DNA TGCAGCGTTGCCCAACTAAACACCGGGGAGCTGTTTTTT. Its translation: CSVAQLNTGELFF.

The genes are TRBV7-3 and TRBJ2-2; possible D gene TRBD1, 6 bases. The CDR3 is 16 residues long. Germline CDR1 is SGHTA and CDR2 is FQGTGA. V lost 5 bases and J lost 4, with 17 bases in between. This CDR3 is CASSLRGPLGTGELFF. As DNA, the CDR3 is TGTGCCAGCAGCCTCAGGGGCCCCCTGGGCACCGGGGAGCTGTTTTTT. The whole variable domain, filled in from reference TRBV7-3 and TRBJ2-2, reads GAGVSQTPSNKVTEKGKYVELRCDPISGHTALYWYRQSLGQGPEFLIYFQGTGAADDSGLPNDRFFAVRPEGSVSTLKIQRTERGDSAVYLCASSLRGPLGTGELFFGEGSRLTVL.

J is TRBJ2-1 and V is TRBV18; TRBD1 is a possible D gene (5 bases). Trimming left V 3 bases short and J 6 bases short, with 15 bases between. Germline loops: CDR1 KGHSH, CDR2 LQKENI. The CDR3 spans 15 residues. The CDR3 loop is CASSPGQGTGNEQFF. CDR3 nucleotide sequence: TGTGCCAGCTCACCTGGCCAGGGTACTGGCAATGAGCAGTTCTTC.

V and J are TRBV28 and TRBJ2-3; D gene uncertain. V shed 6 bases and J shed 2 bases, with 6 bases lying between them. The germline V gene has CDR1 MDHEN and CDR2 SYDVKM. This CDR3 spans 12 amino acids. The CDR3 nucleotides read TGTGCCAGCAGCGAGGTCACAGATACGCAGTATTTT. The encoded protein is CASSEVTDTQYF.

A few counts support this clone. The chain joins TRBV5-1 to TRBJ2-7, with a possible D match to TRBD2 (5 bases). Trimming took 1 base from V and 2 from J, leaving 10 bases between them. The CDR3 has 14 amino acids. From germline, CDR1 is SGHRS and CDR2 YFSETQ. The CDR3 DNA reads as TGCGCCAGCAGCTTGTTTGAGGGCACCTACGAGCAGTACTTC. This codes for CASSLFEGTYEQYF. The full variable domain, its missing parts supplied by reference TRBV5-1 and TRBJ2-7, is KAGVTQTPRYLIKTRGQQVTLSCSPISGHRSVSWYQQTPGQGLQFLFEYFSETQRNKGNFPGRFSGRQFSNSRSEMNVSTLELGDSALYLCASSLFEGTYEQYFGPGTRLTVT.

The chain joins TRBV28 to TRBJ2-1; 9 positions match TRBD2. CDR1 is MDHEN and CDR2 is SYDVKM in the germline V gene. The V and J ends lost 4 bases and 15 bases, in that order; junction bases with no gene match: 4. The CDR3 totals 11 residues. The CDR3 sequence: CASSSGLARFF. DNA of the CDR3: TGTGCCAGCAGTTCGGGACTAGCTCGGTTCTTC.

The CDR3 region is CASSLKRDRESNQPQHF. The CDR3 DNA is TGCGCCAGCAGCTTGAAAAGGGACAGGGAAAGCAATCAGCCCCAGCATTTT. This chain joins TRBV5-1 and TRBJ1-5, with TRBD1 matching over 9 bases. This CDR3 is 17 amino acids long. The germline CDR1 and CDR2 sequences are SGHRS and YFSETQ. With V trimmed by 1 base and J by 1 base, 6 bases remained unmatched.

This clone has a handful of counts. The J gene is TRBJ1-6, the V gene TRBV5-1, with D hard to call. Germline V gene data show CDR1 as SGHRS and CDR2 as YFSETQ. The CDR3 sequence is 14 residues long. Trimming removed 0 bases at V and 5 bases at J, with 6 bases between. In DNA, the CDR3 is TGCGCCAGCAGCTTGGGCAGAAATAATTCACCCCTCCACTTT. Its translation: CASSLGRNNSPLHF.

V is TRBV5-4 and J is TRBJ2-1, with 7 bases that match TRBD2. CDR3 length: 14 residues. J was trimmed by 9 bases and V by 1 base; bases with no gene match: 7. Looked up from germline, CDR1 is SGHNT and CDR2 is YYREEE (reference sequence). The CDR3 sequence is CASSLYAGAGEQFF. For the CDR3, the DNA is TGTGCCAGCAGCTTGTACGCGGGAGCGGGTGAGCAGTTCTTC. Filled out from reference TRBV5-4 and TRBJ2-1, the complete variable domain reads ETGVTQSPTHLIKTRGQQVTLRCSSQSGHNTVSWYQQALGQGPQFIFQYYREEENGRGNFPPRFSGLQFPNYSSELNVNALELDDSALYLCASSLYAGAGEQFFGPGTRLTVL.

The chain couples TRBV2 to TRBJ1-1; possibly TRBD1 for D (6 bases). The CDR3 has 15 amino acids. V gave up 7 bases and J gave up 2 bases, with 17 bases separating them. CDR1 is SNHLY, CDR2 FYNNEI, per germline. The CDR3 loop reads CASNIGGPRNTEAFF. The CDR3 DNA reads as TGTGCCAGCAATATTGGGGGGCCTAGAAACACTGAAGCTTTCTTT. The variable domain in full, with the rest retrieved from reference TRBV2 and TRBJ1-1, is EPEVTQTPSHQVTQMGQEVILRCVPISNHLYFYWYRQILGQKVEFLVSFYNNEISEKSEIFDDQFSVERPDGSNFTLKIRSTKLEDSAMYFCASNIGGPRNTEAFFGQGTRLTVV.